Below, one TCR beta chain is given with its context. Mismatch with germline at one junction end may stem from a read error. This specimen comes from a study of technical replicates of blood from a handful of donors. TCRdb's table, derived via immunoSEQ multiplex PCR, lists solely in-frame clones and lacks some. The profile shows more than 60,000 clones, 80% to 90% of them singletons. The CDR3 has 11 residues. Per germline, CDR1 DFQATT and CDR2 SNEGSKA (reference sequence). The chain couples TRBV20-1 to TRBJ2-3; weak D call: TRBD1 (7 bases). The sample consisted of PBMCs. The sequence came from a human donor in good health. Some clones in this sample may be carry-over from other donors' samples. The CDR3 DNA is TGCAGTGCTAGGGGCGGGACAGCTGCTGATTTT. Protein product: CSARGGTAADF.